Following are 7 T cell receptor beta chains from one sample sequenced in a study of cytomegalovirus exposure and HLA in healthy donors. PCR used 60 Vbeta primers and 13 Jbeta primers. Some clones are missing from TCRdb's copy, which holds only in-frame ones; the method was immunoSEQ multiplex PCR. The data contain about 160,000 clones, approximately 80% of them singletons. The sequencing sample was made of PBMCs. The receptors originated from a woman aged 25 to 39 in good health and CMV-seropositive.

The chain is built from TRBV9 and TRBJ2-7; TRBD1 agrees at 11 bases. V was pared by 8 bases and J by 3 bases, with 7 bases of the junction left unmatched. The length of the CDR3 is 14 residues. From germline, CDR1 is SGDLS and CDR2 YYNGEE. CDR3 nucleotides: TGTGCCAGTGCTTCCGGGACAGGGGGCTACGAGCAGTACTTC. Amino acid sequence: CASASGTGGYEQYF.

This rearrangement joins TRBV19 to TRBJ2-7; 9 positions match TRBD1. The V gene's germline CDR1 is LNHDA and CDR2 SQIVND (reference sequence). CDR3 length: 15 amino acids. With V trimmed by 5 bases and J by 0 bases, 5 bases remained unmatched. CDR3 region: CASSSPGQGSYEQYF. DNA of the CDR3: TGTGCCAGTAGTTCCCCGGGACAGGGCTCCTACGAGCAGTACTTC.

The chain links TRBV28 to TRBJ1-6; the D gene is possibly TRBD1 (6 bases). The CDR3 spans 16 residues. CDR1 is MDHEN and CDR2 is SYDVKM in the germline V gene. V lost 11 bases, J lost 3 bases, and 20 bases lay in between. CDR3: CAVTGGQGLYNSPLHF. Here the CDR3 DNA reads TGTGCCGTCACGGGGGGGCAGGGGCTCTATAATTCACCCCTCCACTTT. Supplemented by reference TRBV28 and TRBJ1-6, the full variable domain reads DVKVTQSSRYLVKRTGEKVFLECVQDMDHENMFWYRQDPGLGLRLIYFSYDVKMKEKGDIPEGYSVSREKKERFSLILESASTNQTSMYLCAVTGGQGLYNSPLHFGNGTRLTVT.

Points on this clone: The sample holds other DNA sequences that translate to the same CDR3. The V call is TRBV7-9, the J call TRBJ1-3, with D uncertain. V was clipped by 2 bases and J by 7 bases, with 3 bases between them. Germline CDR1 reads SEHNR; CDR2 reads FQNEAQ (reference sequence). The CDR3 is 11 amino acids. DNA of the CDR3: TGTGCCAGCAGCTTACGGAACACCATATATTTT. It is translated as CASSLRNTIYF.

CDR3 coding DNA: TGTGCCAGCAGTTTAGGACTCGGAAGATTCTATGGCTACACCTTC. Its protein is CASSLGLGRFYGYTF. The chain joins TRBV6-5 to TRBJ1-2; D gene ambiguous. V was cut by 4 bases and J by 4 bases, with 16 bases left in between. CDR3 length: 15 residues. Germline CDR1 reads MNHEY; CDR2 reads SVGAGI.

The rearrangement joins TRBV4-1 to TRBJ1-2; 10 bases are shared with TRBD1. The junction had 8 bases not matched to a gene; V was cut back by 0 bases and J by 7 bases. The CDR3 spans 16 residues. The germline CDR1 and CDR2 sequences are MGHRA and YSYEKL. This CDR3 reads CASSQDPGTGVRGYTF. CDR3 in DNA: TGCGCCAGCAGCCAAGACCCCGGGACAGGGGTTCGTGGCTACACCTTC.

This rearrangement joins TRBV4-2 to TRBJ2-7; perhaps TRBD2 as D (6 bases). V was shortened by 1 base and J by 0 bases, with 10 bases between the two germline ends. The CDR3 spans 15 residues. Germline V gene sequence: CDR1 LGHNA, CDR2 YNFKEQ. CDR3 residues: CASSQVAGSSYEQYF. CDR3 DNA: TGTGCCAGCAGCCAAGTTGCGGGGAGCTCCTACGAGCAGTACTTC.